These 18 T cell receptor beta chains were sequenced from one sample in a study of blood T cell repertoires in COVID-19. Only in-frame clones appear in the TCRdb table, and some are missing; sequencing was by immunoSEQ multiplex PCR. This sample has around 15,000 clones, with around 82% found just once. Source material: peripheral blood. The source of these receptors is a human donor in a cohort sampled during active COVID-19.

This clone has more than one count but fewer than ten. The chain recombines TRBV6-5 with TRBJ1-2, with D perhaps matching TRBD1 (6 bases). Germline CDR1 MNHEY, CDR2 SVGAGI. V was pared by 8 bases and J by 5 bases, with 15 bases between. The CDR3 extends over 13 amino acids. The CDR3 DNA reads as TGTGCCAGCTGTCTCGACAGGCTGTATGGCTACACCTTC. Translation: CASCLDRLYGYTF.

As DNA, the CDR3 is TGTGCCAGCAGTTTACGGGACTACTTTAATGAGCAGTTCTTC. Translated: CASSLRDYFNEQFF. The chain recombines TRBV28 with TRBJ2-1, with TRBD2 identical over 7 bases. This CDR3 is 14 amino acids long. The ends lost 2 bases at V and 7 bases at J; junction bases unmatched: 5. The germline gives CDR1 MDHEN, CDR2 SYDVKM.

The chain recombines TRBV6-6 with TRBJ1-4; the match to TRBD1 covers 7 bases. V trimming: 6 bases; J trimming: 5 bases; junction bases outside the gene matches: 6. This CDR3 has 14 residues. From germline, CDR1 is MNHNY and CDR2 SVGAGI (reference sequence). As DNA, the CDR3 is TGTGCCAGCAGCCCGGGACAGAGGAATGAAAAACTGTTTTTT. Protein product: CASSPGQRNEKLFF.

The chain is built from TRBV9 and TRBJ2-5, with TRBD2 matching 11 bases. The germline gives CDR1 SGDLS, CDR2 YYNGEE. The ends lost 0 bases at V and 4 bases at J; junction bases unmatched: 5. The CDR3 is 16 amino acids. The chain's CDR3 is CASSVDGSGRGETQYF. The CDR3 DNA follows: TGTGCCAGCAGCGTAGATGGTAGCGGGAGGGGAGAGACCCAGTACTTC. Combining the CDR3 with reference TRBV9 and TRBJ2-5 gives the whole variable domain DSGVTQTPKHLITATGQRVTLRCSPRSGDLSVYWYQQSLDQGLQFLIQYYNGEERAKGNILERFSAQQFPDLHSELNLSSLELGDSALYFCASSVDGSGRGETQYFGPGTRLLVL.

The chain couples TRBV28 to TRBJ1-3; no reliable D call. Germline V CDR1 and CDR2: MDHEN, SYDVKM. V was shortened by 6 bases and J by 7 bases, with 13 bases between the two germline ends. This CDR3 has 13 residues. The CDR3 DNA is TGTGCCAGCAGCCGCCCGGGGTCTAACACCATATATTTT. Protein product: CASSRPGSNTIYF.

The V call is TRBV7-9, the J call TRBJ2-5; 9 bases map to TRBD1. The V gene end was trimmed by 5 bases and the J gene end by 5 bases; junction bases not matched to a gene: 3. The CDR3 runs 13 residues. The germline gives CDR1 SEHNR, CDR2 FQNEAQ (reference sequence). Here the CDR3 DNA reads TGTGCCAGCAGCAGTGGACAGGGGGAGACCCAGTACTTC. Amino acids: CASSSGQGETQYF.

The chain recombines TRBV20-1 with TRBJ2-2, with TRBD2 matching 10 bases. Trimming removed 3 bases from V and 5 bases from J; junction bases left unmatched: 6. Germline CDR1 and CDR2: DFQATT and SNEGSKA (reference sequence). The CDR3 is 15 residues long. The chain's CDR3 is CSASQRGGRTGELFF. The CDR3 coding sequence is TGCAGTGCTAGTCAGCGGGGGGGCAGAACCGGGGAGCTGTTTTTT.

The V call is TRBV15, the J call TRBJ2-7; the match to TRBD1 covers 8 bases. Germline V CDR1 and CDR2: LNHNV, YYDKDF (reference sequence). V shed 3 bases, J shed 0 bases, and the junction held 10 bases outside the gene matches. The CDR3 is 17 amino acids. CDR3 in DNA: TGTGCCACCAGCAGGGGTCCCCCCGGGACAGGCTCCTACGAGCAGTACTTC. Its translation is CATSRGPPGTGSYEQYF.

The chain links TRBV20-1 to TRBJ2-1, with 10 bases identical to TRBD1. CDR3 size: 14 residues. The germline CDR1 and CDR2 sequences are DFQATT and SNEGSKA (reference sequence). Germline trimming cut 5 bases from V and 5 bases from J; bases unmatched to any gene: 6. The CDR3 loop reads CSAGGTGEDNEQFF. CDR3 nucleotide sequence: TGCAGTGCTGGTGGGACAGGGGAAGACAATGAGCAGTTCTTC.

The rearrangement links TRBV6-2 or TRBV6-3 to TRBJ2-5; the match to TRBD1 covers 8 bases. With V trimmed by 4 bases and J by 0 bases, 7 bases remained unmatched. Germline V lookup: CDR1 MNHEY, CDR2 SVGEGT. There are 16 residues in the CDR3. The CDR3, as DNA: TGTGCCAGCAGTTCATCGACAGGGGCCAACCAAGAGACCCAGTACTTC. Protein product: CASSSSTGANQETQYF.

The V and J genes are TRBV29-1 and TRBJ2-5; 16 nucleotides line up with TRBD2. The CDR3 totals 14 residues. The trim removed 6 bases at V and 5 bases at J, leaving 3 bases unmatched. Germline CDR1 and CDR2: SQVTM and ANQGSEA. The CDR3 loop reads CSVRGLAGGETQYF. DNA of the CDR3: TGCAGCGTGAGGGGACTAGCGGGAGGGGAGACCCAGTACTTC.

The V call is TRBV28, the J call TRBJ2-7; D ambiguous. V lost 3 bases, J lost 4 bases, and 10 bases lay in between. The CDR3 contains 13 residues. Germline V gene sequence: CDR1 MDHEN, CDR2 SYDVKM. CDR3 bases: TGTGCCAGCAGTTTGGGCAGGCAGTACGAGCAGTACTTC. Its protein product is CASSLGRQYEQYF. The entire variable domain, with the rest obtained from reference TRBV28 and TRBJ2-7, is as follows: DVKVTQSSRYLVKRTGEKVFLECVQDMDHENMFWYRQDPGLGLRLIYFSYDVKMKEKGDIPEGYSVSREKKERFSLILESASTNQTSMYLCASSLGRQYEQYFGPGTRLTVT.

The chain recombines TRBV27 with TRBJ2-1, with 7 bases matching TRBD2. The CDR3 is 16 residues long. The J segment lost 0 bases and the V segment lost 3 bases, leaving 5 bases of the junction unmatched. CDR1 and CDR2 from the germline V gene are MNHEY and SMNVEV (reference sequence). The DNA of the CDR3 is TGTGCCAGCAGTTTCCAAGCGGGAAGCTCCTACAATGAGCAGTTCTTC. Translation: CASSFQAGSSYNEQFF.

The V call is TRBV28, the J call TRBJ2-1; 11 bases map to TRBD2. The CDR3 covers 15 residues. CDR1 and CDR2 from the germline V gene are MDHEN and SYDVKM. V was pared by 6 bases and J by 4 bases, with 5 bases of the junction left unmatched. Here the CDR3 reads CASSTGTSGYNEQFF. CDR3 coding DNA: TGTGCCAGCAGCACCGGGACTAGCGGTTACAATGAGCAGTTCTTC.

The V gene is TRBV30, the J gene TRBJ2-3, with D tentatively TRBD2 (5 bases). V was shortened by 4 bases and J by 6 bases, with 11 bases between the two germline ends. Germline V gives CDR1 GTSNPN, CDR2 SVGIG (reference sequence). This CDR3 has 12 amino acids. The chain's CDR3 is CAWTPSSDTQYF. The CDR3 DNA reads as TGTGCCTGGACCCCTAGCAGCGATACGCAGTATTTT.

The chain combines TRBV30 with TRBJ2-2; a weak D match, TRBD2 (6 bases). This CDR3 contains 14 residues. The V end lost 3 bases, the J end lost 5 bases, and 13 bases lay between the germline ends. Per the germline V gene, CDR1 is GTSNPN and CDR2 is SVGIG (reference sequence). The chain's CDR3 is CAWRRGRGTGELFF. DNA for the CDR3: TGTGCCTGGAGAAGGGGACGGGGGACCGGGGAGCTGTTTTTT. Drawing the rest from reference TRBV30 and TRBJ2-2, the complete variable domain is SQTIHQWPATLVQPVGSPLSLECTVEGTSNPNLYWYRQAAGRGLQLLFYSVGIGQISSEVPQNLSASRPQDRQFILSSKKLLLSDSGFYLCAWRRGRGTGELFFGEGSRLTVL.

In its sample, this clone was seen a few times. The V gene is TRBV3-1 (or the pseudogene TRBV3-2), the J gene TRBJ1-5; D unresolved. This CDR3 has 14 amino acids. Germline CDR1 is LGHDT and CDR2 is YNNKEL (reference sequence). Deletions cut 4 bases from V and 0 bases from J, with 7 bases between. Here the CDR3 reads CASSRSDSNQPQHF. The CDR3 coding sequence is TGTGCCAGCAGCCGCAGCGATAGCAATCAGCCCCAGCATTTT.

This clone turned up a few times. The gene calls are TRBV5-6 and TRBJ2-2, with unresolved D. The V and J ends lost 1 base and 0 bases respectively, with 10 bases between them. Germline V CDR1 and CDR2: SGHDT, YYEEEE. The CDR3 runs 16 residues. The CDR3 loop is CASSLFLTANTGELFF. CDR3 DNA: TGTGCCAGCAGCTTGTTTTTGACTGCGAACACCGGGGAGCTGTTTTTT.